The clone carrying this TCR beta chain showed up many times. This record comes from a study of T-cell reconstitution after alpha-beta-depleted transplantation in children. TCRbeta library preparation incorporated unique molecular identifiers. TCRdb itself ran the PCR reads through MiXCR, one entry per CDR3 protein. This table has tens of thousands of distinct CDR3 sequences, 9.5% to 13% appearing once. Germline loops: CDR1 SGHDT, CDR2 YYEEEE. After removal of 4 bases from V and 3 bases from J, the junction contained 7 bases not matched to a gene. CDR3 length: 16 residues. The TCR sequence derives from a human donor who donated a stem cell graft to a child with chronic granulomatous disease. This rearrangement joins TRBV5-6 to TRBJ2-2; 9 bases line up with TRBD2. The specimen was PBMCs from the stem cell graft donor, collected from the stem cell graft. For the CDR3, the DNA is TGTGCCAGCAGCCATCCAAGCGGGGGGTACACCGGGGAGCTGTTTTTT. Translating it yields CASSHPSGGYTGELFF.